The clone carrying this TCR beta chain was observed a single time. CDR1 is MNHNS, CDR2 SASEGT, per germline. The junction had 0 bases not matched to a gene; V was cut back by 6 bases and J by 1 base. This CDR3 comprises 13 residues. TCRdb's copy holds only in-frame clones and misses some; the assay was immunoSEQ multiplex PCR. The table shows approximately 58,000 clones, with roughly 84% occurring only once. The data originate from a study of OX40 agonist ivuxolimab in advanced cancers. The rearrangement uses TRBV6-1 and TRBJ2-3; 8 nucleotides align to TRBD2. The source is an adult with an advanced solid tumor such as melanoma, head and neck, liver or kidney cancer. The sample was CD4+ or CD8+ T cells sorted from blood, taken in a trial of the OX40 agonist ivuxolimab. The CDR3 loop is CASRTSGTDTQYF. CDR3 coding DNA: TGTGCCAGCAGGACTAGCGGCACAGATACGCAGTATTTT.